A single sample gave rise to the 5 T cell receptor beta chains below, sequenced in a study of identical twins. Via MiXCR, TCRdb re-called the 5' RACE reads, giving one row per CDR3 protein. The top ten clones hold around 7.8% of a sample with hundreds of thousands of distinct CDR3 sequences, roughly an eighth of them seen once. These data were also reused for a study on yellow fever vaccine responses in identical twins.

The material sequenced was CD8+ T cells sorted from blood. These receptors were collected from a woman aged 18-29 years in good health.

This clonotype has a handful of counts. CDR3: CASSPSGVAASYEQYV. The CDR3 region has the DNA TGTGCCAGCAGCCCATCAGGGGTGGCAGCCTCCTACGAGCAGTACGTC. The chain employs TRBV27 and TRBJ2-7, with TRBD1 as a possible D gene (6 bases). Germline V gene lookup returns CDR1 MNHEY and CDR2 SMNVEV (reference sequence). The V end lost 6 bases, the J end lost 0 bases, and 18 bases lay between the germline ends. CDR3 length: 16 amino acids.

To note about this clonotype: A read error is likely, as this CDR3 ends without the conserved phenylalanine or tryptophan. The V and J genes are TRBV3-1 and TRBJ1-1; weak D call: TRBD1 (5 bases). V was trimmed by 0 bases and J by 5 bases, leaving 16 bases between them. Germline CDR1 reads LGHDT; CDR2 reads YNNKEL (reference sequence). The CDR3 runs to 16 residues. CDR3 region: CASSQDSSGVGTEAFC. The DNA for the CDR3 is TGTGCCAGCAGCCAAGATAGTTCGGGGGTTGGGACTGAAGCTTTCTGT.

This clonotype has more than one count but fewer than ten. The chain recombines TRBV6-4 with TRBJ2-3; D is perhaps TRBD1 (5 bases). CDR3 length: 14 amino acids. Germline CDR1 is MRHNA and CDR2 is SNTAGT. V was shortened by 0 bases and J by 2 bases, with 6 bases between the two germline ends. In DNA form, the CDR3 reads TGTGCCAGCAGTGACTCGACAGACACAGATACGCAGTATTTT. The encoded protein is CASSDSTDTDTQYF.

The chain recombines TRBV5-1 with TRBJ2-7; D remains unclear. V was clipped by 1 base and J by 2 bases, with 19 bases between them. Looked up from germline, CDR1 is SGHRS and CDR2 is YFSETQ. The CDR3 is made up of 17 amino acids. CDR3 DNA: TGCGCCAGCAGCTTGAGTCCCCCCCGGGTGAGCCCCTACGAGCAGTACTTC. This gives the protein CASSLSPPRVSPYEQYF.

This clonotype was seen at least ten times. The chain couples TRBV5-1 to TRBJ2-7; 9 positions match TRBD2. This CDR3 is built from 17 residues. V trimming: 1 base; J trimming: 2 bases; junction bases outside the gene matches: 10. The germline V gene encodes CDR1 SGHRS and CDR2 YFSETQ. The DNA for the CDR3 is TGCGCCAGCAGCTTGCGACAGGGACTAGCAGGGACCTACGAGCAGTACTTC. As protein: CASSLRQGLAGTYEQYF. The variable domain in full, with the rest retrieved from reference TRBV5-1 and TRBJ2-7, is KAGVTQTPRYLIKTRGQQVTLSCSPISGHRSVSWYQQTPGQGLQFLFEYFSETQRNKGNFPGRFSGRQFSNSRSEMNVSTLELGDSALYLCASSLRQGLAGTYEQYFGPGTRLTVT.